The present entry profiles one TCR beta chain with its context. Antigen specificity is unknown. The repertoire was sequenced with immunoSEQ multiplex PCR; TCRdb's copy has only in-frame clones and lacks some. The profile shows tens of thousands of clones, 75% to 95% of them singletons. There are 16 residues in the CDR3. Germline assignment: CDR1 SGDLS and CDR2 YYNGEE. Trimming shortened V by 4 bases and J by 2 bases, and 17 bases separated the two germline ends. The record originates from a study of OX40 agonist ivuxolimab in advanced cancers. Overall study context: With a range of roughly 20 to 80, age averaged about 59 years, and nearly 85% were male. Study-level results: The mean number of expanded clones was higher in CD8+ T cells than in CD4+.

The sample in question was CD4+ or CD8+ T cells sorted from blood, obtained in a trial of the OX40 agonist ivuxolimab. The receptor was isolated from an adult with an advanced solid tumor such as melanoma, head and neck, liver or kidney cancer. This rearrangement joins TRBV9 to TRBJ2-3; a weak D match, TRBD1 (6 bases). In DNA, the CDR3 is TGTGCCAGCAGCTCAGGCCCGAGGGGGTACACAGATACGCAGTATTTT. Protein product: CASSSGPRGYTDTQYF.